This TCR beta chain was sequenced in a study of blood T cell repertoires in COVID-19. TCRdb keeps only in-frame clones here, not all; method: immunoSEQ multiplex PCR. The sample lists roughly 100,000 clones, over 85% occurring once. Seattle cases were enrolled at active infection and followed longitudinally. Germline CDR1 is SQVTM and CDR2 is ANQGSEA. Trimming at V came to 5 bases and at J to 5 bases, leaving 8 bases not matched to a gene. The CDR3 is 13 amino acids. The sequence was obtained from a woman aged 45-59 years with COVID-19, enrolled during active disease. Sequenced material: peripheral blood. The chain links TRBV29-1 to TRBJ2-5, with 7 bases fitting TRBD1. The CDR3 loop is CSVSRQGPETQYF. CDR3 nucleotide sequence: TGCAGCGTTAGCCGACAGGGCCCGGAGACCCAGTACTTC.